The present T cell receptor (beta chain) was sequenced within a study of T cell changes during pregnancy in multiple sclerosis. Trimming removed 0 bases from V and 7 bases from J, with 6 bases in between. Per the germline V gene, CDR1 is LGHNA and CDR2 is YSLEER. CDR3 length equals 13 residues. Profiled with immunoSEQ multiplex PCR; TCRdb holds only in-frame clones, not every one. Of more than 70,000 clones listed, around 91% are singletons. Specimen: peripheral blood, collected after pregnancy. This chain joins TRBV4-3 and TRBJ1-4; D is ambiguous. The receptor was isolated from a female donor in good health, enrolled as a control in a pregnancy study. CDR3 nucleotides: TGCGCCAGCAGCCAAGATCGTTTTGAAAAACTGTTTTTT. Translation: CASSQDRFEKLFF.